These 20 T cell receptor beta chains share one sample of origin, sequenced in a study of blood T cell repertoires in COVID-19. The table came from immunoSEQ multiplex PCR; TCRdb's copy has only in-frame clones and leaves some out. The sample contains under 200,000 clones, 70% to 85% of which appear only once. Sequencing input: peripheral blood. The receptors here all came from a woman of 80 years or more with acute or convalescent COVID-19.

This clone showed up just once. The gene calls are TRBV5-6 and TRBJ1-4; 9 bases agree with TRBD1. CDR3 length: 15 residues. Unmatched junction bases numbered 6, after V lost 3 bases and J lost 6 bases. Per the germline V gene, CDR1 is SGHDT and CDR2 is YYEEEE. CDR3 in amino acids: CASSSRDRAYEKLFF. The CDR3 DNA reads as TGTGCCAGCAGCTCCCGGGACAGGGCTTATGAAAAACTGTTTTTT.

The CDR3 spells CSASKGGHWNEQFF. The CDR3 bases are TGCAGTGCTAGTAAAGGGGGCCATTGGAATGAGCAGTTCTTC. This sequence joins TRBV20-1 and TRBJ2-1, with 7 bases identical to TRBD1. The length of the CDR3 is 14 residues. The germline CDR1 and CDR2 sequences are DFQATT and SNEGSKA (reference sequence). The V gene end was trimmed by 3 bases and the J gene end by 7 bases; junction bases not matched to a gene: 9.

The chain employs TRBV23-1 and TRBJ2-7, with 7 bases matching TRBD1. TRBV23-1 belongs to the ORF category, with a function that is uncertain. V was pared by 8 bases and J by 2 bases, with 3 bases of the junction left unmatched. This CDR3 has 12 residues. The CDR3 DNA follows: TGCGCCAGCCGACAGGGAACCTACGAGCAGTACTTC. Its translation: CASRQGTYEQYF.

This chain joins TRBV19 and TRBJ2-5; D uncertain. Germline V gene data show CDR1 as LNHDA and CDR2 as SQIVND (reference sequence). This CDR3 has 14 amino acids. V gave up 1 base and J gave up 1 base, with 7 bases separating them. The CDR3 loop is CASSIGIGQETQYF. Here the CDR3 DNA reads TGTGCCAGTAGTATAGGTATCGGCCAAGAGACCCAGTACTTC.

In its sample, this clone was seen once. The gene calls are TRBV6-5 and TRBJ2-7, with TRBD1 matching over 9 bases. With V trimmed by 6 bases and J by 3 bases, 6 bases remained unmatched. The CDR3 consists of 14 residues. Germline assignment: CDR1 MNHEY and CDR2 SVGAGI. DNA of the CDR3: TGTGCCAGCAGGCGAACAGGGGGCCTCTACGAGCAGTACTTC. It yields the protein CASRRTGGLYEQYF.

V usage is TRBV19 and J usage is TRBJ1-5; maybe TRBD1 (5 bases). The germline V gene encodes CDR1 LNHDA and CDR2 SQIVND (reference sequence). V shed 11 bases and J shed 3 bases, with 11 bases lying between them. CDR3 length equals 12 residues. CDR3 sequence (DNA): TGTGCCTCTGGGGGGTACAATCAGCCCCAGCATTTT. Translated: CASGGYNQPQHF.

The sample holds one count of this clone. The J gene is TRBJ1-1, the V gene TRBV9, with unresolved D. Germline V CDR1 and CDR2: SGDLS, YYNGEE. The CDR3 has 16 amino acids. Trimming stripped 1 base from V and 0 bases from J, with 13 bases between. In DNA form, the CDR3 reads TGTGCCAGCAGCGTACAAGCAACCAACTTGAACACTGAAGCTTTCTTT. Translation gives CASSVQATNLNTEAFF.

The CDR3 DNA is TGTGCCAGCACTGGGAGCTCCTACAATGAGCAGTTCTTC. Amino acid sequence: CASTGSSYNEQFF. The rearrangement uses TRBV6-5 and TRBJ2-1, with TRBD2 as a possible D gene (5 bases). V was clipped by 7 bases and J by 0 bases, with 7 bases between them. This CDR3 spans 13 amino acids. Germline V gene data show CDR1 as MNHEY and CDR2 as SVGAGI.

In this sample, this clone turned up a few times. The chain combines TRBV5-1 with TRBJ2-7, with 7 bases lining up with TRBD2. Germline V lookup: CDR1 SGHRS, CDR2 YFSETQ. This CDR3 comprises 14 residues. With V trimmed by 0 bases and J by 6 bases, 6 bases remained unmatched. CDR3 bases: TGCGCCAGCAGCTTGGGCGGGAGCCTCCTCGAGCAGTACTTC. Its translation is CASSLGGSLLEQYF.

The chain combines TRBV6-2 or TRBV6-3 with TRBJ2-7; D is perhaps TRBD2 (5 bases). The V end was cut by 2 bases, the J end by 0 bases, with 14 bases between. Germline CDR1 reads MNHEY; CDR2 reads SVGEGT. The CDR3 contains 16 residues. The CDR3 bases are TGTGCCAGCAGTTACCGGGATAGGAAGAGCTCCTACGAGCAGTACTTC. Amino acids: CASSYRDRKSSYEQYF.

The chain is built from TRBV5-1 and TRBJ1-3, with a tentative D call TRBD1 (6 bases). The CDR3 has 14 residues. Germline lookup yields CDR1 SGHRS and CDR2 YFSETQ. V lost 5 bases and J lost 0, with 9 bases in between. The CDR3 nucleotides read TGCGCCAGCAGGGCACAGGGCTCTGGAAACACCATATATTTT. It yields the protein CASRAQGSGNTIYF. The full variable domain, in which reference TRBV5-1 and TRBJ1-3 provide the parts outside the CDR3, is KAGVTQTPRYLIKTRGQQVTLSCSPISGHRSVSWYQQTPGQGLQFLFEYFSETQRNKGNFPGRFSGRQFSNSRSEMNVSTLELGDSALYLCASRAQGSGNTIYFGEGSWLTVV.

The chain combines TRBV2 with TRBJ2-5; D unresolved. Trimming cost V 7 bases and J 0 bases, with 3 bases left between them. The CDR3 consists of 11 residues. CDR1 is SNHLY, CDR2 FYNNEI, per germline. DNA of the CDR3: TGTGCCAGCACCAACCAAGAGACCCAGTACTTC. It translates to CASTNQETQYF.

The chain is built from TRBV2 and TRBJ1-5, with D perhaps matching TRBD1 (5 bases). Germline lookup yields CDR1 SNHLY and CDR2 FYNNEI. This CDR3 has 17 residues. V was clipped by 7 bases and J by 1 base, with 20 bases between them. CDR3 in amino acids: CASIRDTGGSSNQPQHF. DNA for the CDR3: TGTGCCAGCATCCGAGACACCGGGGGATCGAGCAATCAGCCCCAGCATTTT.

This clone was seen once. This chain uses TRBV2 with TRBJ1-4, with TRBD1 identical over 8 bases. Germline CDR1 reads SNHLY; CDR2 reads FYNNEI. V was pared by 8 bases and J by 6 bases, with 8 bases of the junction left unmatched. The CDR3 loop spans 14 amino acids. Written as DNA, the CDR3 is TGTGCCAGCGGGACCGGGACAGGATATGAAAAACTGTTTTTT. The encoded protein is CASGTGTGYEKLFF.

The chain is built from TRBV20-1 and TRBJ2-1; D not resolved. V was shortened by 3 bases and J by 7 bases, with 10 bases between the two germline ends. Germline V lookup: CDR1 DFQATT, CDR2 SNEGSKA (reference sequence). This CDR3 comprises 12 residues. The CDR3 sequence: CSASLLRNEQFF. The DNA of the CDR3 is TGCAGTGCTAGTCTTCTCAGGAATGAGCAGTTCTTC.

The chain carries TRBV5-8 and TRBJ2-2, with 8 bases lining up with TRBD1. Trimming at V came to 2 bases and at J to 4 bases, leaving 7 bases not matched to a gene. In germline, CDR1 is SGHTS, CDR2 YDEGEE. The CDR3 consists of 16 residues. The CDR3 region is CASSFTTGGITGELFF. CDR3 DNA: TGTGCCAGCAGCTTTACTACAGGGGGAATCACCGGGGAGCTGTTTTTT. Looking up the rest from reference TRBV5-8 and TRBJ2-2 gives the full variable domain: EAGVTQSPTHLIKTRGQQATLRCSPISGHTSVYWYQQALGLGLQFLLWYDEGEERNRGNFPPRFSGRQFPNYSSELNVNALELEDSALYLCASSFTTGGITGELFFGEGSRLTVL.

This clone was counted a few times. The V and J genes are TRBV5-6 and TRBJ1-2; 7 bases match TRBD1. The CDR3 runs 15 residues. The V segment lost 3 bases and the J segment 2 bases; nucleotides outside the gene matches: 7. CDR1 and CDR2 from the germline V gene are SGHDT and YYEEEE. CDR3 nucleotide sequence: TGTGCCAGCAGCTATGGACAGGACTCAAACTATGGCTACACCTTC. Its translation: CASSYGQDSNYGYTF.

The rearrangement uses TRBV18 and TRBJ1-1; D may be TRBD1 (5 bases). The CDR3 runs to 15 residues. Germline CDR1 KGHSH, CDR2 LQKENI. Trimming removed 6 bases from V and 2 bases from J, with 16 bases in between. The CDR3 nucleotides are TGTGCCAGCTCCCCAGGTGGGGGGGGAAACACTGAAGCTTTCTTT. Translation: CASSPGGGGNTEAFF. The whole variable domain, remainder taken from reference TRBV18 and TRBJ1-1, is NAGVMQNPRHLVRRRGQEARLRCSPMKGHSHVYWYRQLPEEGLKFMVYLQKENIIDESGMPKERFSAEFPKEGPSILRIQQVVRGDSAAYFCASSPGGGGNTEAFFGQGTRLTVV.

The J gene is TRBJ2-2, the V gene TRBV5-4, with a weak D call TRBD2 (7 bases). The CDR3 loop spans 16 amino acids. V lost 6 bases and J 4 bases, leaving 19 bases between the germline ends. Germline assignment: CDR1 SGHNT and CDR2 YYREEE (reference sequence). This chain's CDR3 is CASTLGGGGGTGELFF. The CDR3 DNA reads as TGTGCCAGCACCCTTGGCGGGGGCGGTGGCACCGGGGAGCTGTTTTTT.

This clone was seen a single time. This chain's CDR3 is CASSLAQGGTGELFF. The CDR3 nucleotides are TGTGCCAGCAGCTTAGCCCAAGGAGGCACCGGGGAGCTGTTTTTT. V is TRBV7-2 and J is TRBJ2-2, with D maybe TRBD2 (5 bases). Trimming left V 0 bases short and J 4 bases short, with 9 bases between. The CDR3 runs to 15 residues. CDR1 is SGHTA, CDR2 FQGNSA, per germline.